This T cell receptor beta chain was sequenced for a study of blood T cell repertoires in COVID-19. V was shortened by 0 bases and J by 7 bases, with 9 bases between the two germline ends. Germline CDR1 reads SNHLY; CDR2 reads FYNNEI. This CDR3 has 13 residues. Generated by immunoSEQ multiplex PCR, the TCRdb table keeps only in-frame clones and is missing some. The repertoire holds under 50,000 clones, with roughly 88% as singletons. Sample: peripheral blood. The TCR sequence derives from a woman aged 40-49 years with acute or convalescent COVID-19. V gene TRBV2 combines with J gene TRBJ1-1; maybe TRBD1 (6 bases). The CDR3 sequence is CASSEAGQSEAFF. CDR3 DNA sequence: TGTGCCAGCAGTGAAGCTGGACAGAGTGAAGCTTTCTTT.